The 7 T cell receptor beta chains below come from one sample, sequenced in a study of blood T cells in healthy people across ages. A second PCR of 7 to 11 cycles used a sample-barcoded 5' primer and a J-beta primer mix. TCRdb fed the 5' RACE reads into MiXCR, producing one record per CDR3 protein. The table includes roughly 1.7 million distinct CDR3 sequences, roughly 32% detected once. Sequenced material: blood. The receptors stem from a young woman in good health.

With regard to this clonotype: A read error may explain this, as a much larger clone is one base away. This chain connects TRBV15 to TRBJ2-5, with 9 bases matching TRBD1. There are 16 residues in the CDR3. Germline CDR1 LNHNV, CDR2 YYDKDF (reference sequence). V was pared by 2 bases and J by 4 bases, with 8 bases of the junction left unmatched. DNA of the CDR3: TGTGCCACCAGCAGACGGACAGGGGAGATGGGAGAGACCCAGTACTTC. It specifies CATSRRTGEMGETQYF.

The gene calls are TRBV20-1 and TRBJ2-3; TRBD2 matches 9 bases. This CDR3 is built from 14 residues. J lost 3 bases, V lost 4 bases, and 5 bases had no gene match. In germline, CDR1 is DFQATT, CDR2 SNEGSKA (reference sequence). The DNA of the CDR3 is TGCAGTGCTAAGGCGGGAGGGAAGACAGATACGCAGTATTTT. The encoded protein is CSAKAGGKTDTQYF.

This clonotype came up a few times. In nucleotides, the CDR3 is TGTGCCAGCAGAAATAGCGGGGGGGCGGTCAATGAGCAGTTCTTC. Translated: CASRNSGGAVNEQFF. The genes are TRBV7-3 and TRBJ2-1, with 11 positions matching TRBD2. This CDR3 comprises 15 residues. The germline V gene has CDR1 SGHTA and CDR2 FQGTGA. With 6 bases clipped from V and 6 bases from J, the junction kept 7 bases outside the gene matches.

This clonotype has at least ten counts. The chain's CDR3 is CSVEDPDGLADSYNEQFF. CDR3 bases: TGCAGCGTTGAAGATCCAGACGGACTAGCGGATTCCTACAATGAGCAGTTCTTC. V is TRBV29-1 and J is TRBJ2-1, with 10 bases that match TRBD2. CDR3 length equals 18 residues. Germline values: CDR1 SQVTM, CDR2 ANQGSEA. J gave up 1 base and V 0 bases, and 9 bases lay outside the gene matches.

This sequence joins TRBV27 and TRBJ2-2, with D perhaps matching TRBD2 (6 bases). The CDR3 consists of 16 residues. Trimming cost V 2 bases and J 4 bases, with 14 bases left between them. In germline, CDR1 is MNHEY, CDR2 SMNVEV (reference sequence). Here the CDR3 reads CASSLRVLGGTGELFF. In DNA, the CDR3 is TGTGCCAGCAGTTTAAGGGTCTTGGGAGGCACCGGGGAGCTGTTTTTT.

This clonotype was detected only a few times. The V and J genes are TRBV7-2 and TRBJ1-5; possibly TRBD1 for D (5 bases). Deletions cut 4 bases from V and 3 bases from J, with 13 bases between. The CDR3 covers 15 residues. In germline, CDR1 is SGHTA, CDR2 FQGNSA. Here the CDR3 reads CASSSQRGFNQPQHF. CDR3 bases: TGTGCCAGCAGCTCCCAAAGGGGTTTCAATCAGCCCCAGCATTTT.

The V call is TRBV6-6, the J call TRBJ2-5, with 7 bases that match TRBD2. Germline V gives CDR1 MNHNY, CDR2 SVGAGI (reference sequence). After removal of 2 bases from V and 4 bases from J, the junction contained 13 bases not matched to a gene. The CDR3 is 17 residues long. The CDR3 DNA follows: TGTGCCAGCAGTTACACTCACCTGGGGAGGGCGGGAGAGACCCAGTACTTC. This codes for CASSYTHLGRAGETQYF.